Presented here are 19 T cell receptor beta chains from one specimen sequenced in a study of T cells in Graves' hyperthyroidism and ophthalmopathy. TCR beta CDR3 sequences were amplified from RNA transcripts. Primed by the HTBI set, a first-round RT-PCR was run on the TCR CDR3. TCRdb itself ran the multiplex PCR reads through MiXCR, one entry per CDR3 protein. This table holds about 740,000 distinct CDR3 sequences, 14% found once. The sample was blood. These receptors were collected from a young woman with Graves' hyperthyroidism.

The chain links TRBV19 to TRBJ2-1; TRBD2 matches at 13 bases. After removal of 4 bases from V and 10 bases from J, the junction contained 7 bases not matched to a gene. The germline gives CDR1 LNHDA, CDR2 SQIVND (reference sequence). The CDR3 runs to 15 residues. The CDR3 reads CASSTRTSGRHEQFF. In nucleotides, the CDR3 is TGTGCCAGTAGTACCCGGACTAGCGGGAGACACGAGCAGTTCTTC.

This clonotype was seen only a few times. The chain employs TRBV7-9 and TRBJ1-1, with D perhaps matching TRBD1 (6 bases). The CDR3 loop spans 14 amino acids. V lost 6 bases and J 1 base, leaving 12 bases between the germline ends. Per the germline V gene, CDR1 is SEHNR and CDR2 is FQNEAQ (reference sequence). The CDR3 sequence: CASSRQEENTEAFF. The DNA for the CDR3 is TGTGCCAGCAGTAGACAGGAGGAGAACACTGAAGCTTTCTTT.

Points on this clonotype: This may stem from a read error, because a much larger clone lies one nucleotide away. Lacking the conserved final phenylalanine or tryptophan, this CDR3 likely reflects a read error. This chain connects TRBV11-2 to TRBJ2-1; 8 bases are shared with TRBD1. Germline trimming cut 5 bases from V and 1 base from J; bases unmatched to any gene: 4. Germline CDR1 SGHAT, CDR2 FQNNGV. The length of the CDR3 is 15 residues. CDR3 nucleotides: TGTGCCAGCAGCCCGGACAGGGTTTCCTACAATGAGCAGTTCTAC. Translation: CASSPDRVSYNEQFY.

The rearrangement links TRBV18 to TRBJ2-1; D gene unclear. V gave up 2 bases and J gave up 7 bases, with 3 bases separating them. Germline lookup yields CDR1 KGHSH and CDR2 LQKENI. The length of the CDR3 is 11 residues. This CDR3 is CASSPKNEQFF. Written as DNA, the CDR3 is TGTGCCAGCTCACCAAAAAATGAGCAGTTCTTC.

This clonotype was counted many times. The CDR3 loop is CASSPTDRGPYEQYF. The CDR3 DNA sequence: TGCGCCAGCAGCCCGACTGACAGGGGACCGTACGAGCAGTACTTC. The rearrangement joins TRBV4-1 to TRBJ2-7; 8 bases align to TRBD1. The germline V gene has CDR1 MGHRA and CDR2 YSYEKL. This CDR3 region has 15 residues. Trimming took 4 bases from V and 4 from J; bases not matched to a gene: 9.

The CDR3 sequence: CASSLGVSGETQYF. The CDR3 nucleotides are TGTGCCAGCAGTCTGGGAGTTTCTGGCGAGACCCAGTACTTC. The rearrangement uses TRBV6-2 or TRBV6-3 and TRBJ2-5; D perhaps matches TRBD2 (5 bases). Per germline, CDR1 MNHEY and CDR2 SVGEGT. The CDR3 length is 14 residues. The V end was cut by 5 bases, the J end by 5 bases, with 15 bases between.

This clonotype appeared many times. The chain recombines TRBV3-1 with TRBJ2-7; 8 bases map to TRBD1. With 8 bases clipped from V and 0 bases from J, the junction kept 9 bases outside the gene matches. The V gene's germline CDR1 is LGHDT and CDR2 YNNKEL (reference sequence). CDR3 length: 15 amino acids. In DNA form, the CDR3 reads TGTGCCAGCGGGTCCGGGACAGGCACCTCCTACGAGCAGTACTTC. Translation: CASGSGTGTSYEQYF.

This clonotype was observed at least ten times. The rearrangement links TRBV11-2 to TRBJ2-4; TRBD2 agrees at 10 bases. Trimming cost V 3 bases and J 9 bases; bases outside gene matches: 11. Looked up from germline, CDR1 is SGHAT and CDR2 is FQNNGV. This CDR3 spans 16 amino acids. The chain's CDR3 is CASSFPSGSPVGIQYF. The CDR3 nucleotides are TGTGCCAGCAGCTTCCCTAGCGGGAGCCCGGTTGGCATTCAGTACTTC.

This clonotype was counted between two and nine times. The CDR3 is CAASLGAEAFF. The CDR3 DNA is TGTGCCGCTTCGTTGGGCGCTGAAGCTTTCTTT. The rearrangement uses TRBV19 and TRBJ1-1; D is uncertain. This CDR3 comprises 11 residues. V was trimmed by 11 bases and J by 6 bases, leaving 13 bases between them. Per germline, CDR1 LNHDA and CDR2 SQIVND (reference sequence).

The rearrangement links TRBV30 to TRBJ2-7, with TRBD2 matching over 7 bases. CDR1 and CDR2 (germline): GTSNPN, SVGIG (reference sequence). Germline trimming cut 3 bases from V and 6 bases from J; bases unmatched to any gene: 14. CDR3 length: 15 amino acids. As DNA, the CDR3 is TGTGCCTGGAGCGGGGGGTCCCGGGGGACCTTCGAGCAGTACTTC. This translates into CAWSGGSRGTFEQYF.

CDR3: CASSQHRTAYYEQYF. The CDR3 region has the DNA TGTGCCAGCAGCCAACACCGGACAGCTTACTACGAGCAGTACTTC. This sequence joins TRBV14 and TRBJ2-7; tentatively, D is TRBD1 (6 bases). V shed 2 bases and J shed 3 bases, with 14 bases lying between them. Germline V gives CDR1 SGHDN, CDR2 FVKESK. The CDR3 consists of 15 residues.

This chain connects TRBV6-1 to TRBJ1-5; a possible D gene is TRBD1 (6 bases). V shed 4 bases and J shed 0 bases, with 16 bases lying between them. The CDR3 loop spans 17 amino acids. In germline, CDR1 is MNHNS, CDR2 SASEGT. The CDR3: CASSAYRGGDSNQPQHF. The CDR3, as DNA: TGTGCCAGCAGTGCCTACCGAGGGGGAGATAGCAATCAGCCCCAGCATTTT.

There are many counts of this clonotype. The chain carries TRBV12-3 or TRBV12-4 and TRBJ2-4, with 8 bases that match TRBD2. J gave up 10 bases and V 6 bases, and 8 bases lay outside the gene matches. The CDR3 is made up of 13 amino acids. The CDR3 protein is CASSPVAGRIQYF. The DNA of the CDR3 is TGTGCCAGCAGCCCGGTAGCGGGACGGATTCAGTACTTC.

The CDR3 DNA reads as TGCGCCAGCAGCCAACCCACACGGACCGGGGAGCTGTTTTTT. It translates to CASSQPTRTGELFF. The V call is TRBV4-1, the J call TRBJ2-2; D not certain. CDR3 length: 14 amino acids. The germline V gene encodes CDR1 MGHRA and CDR2 YSYEKL. The V and J ends lost 2 bases and 5 bases respectively, with 9 bases between them.

This clonotype has only a few counts. The CDR3 here is CSVEDGQNNEQFF. The DNA of the CDR3 is TGCAGCGTTGAAGACGGCCAGAACAATGAGCAGTTCTTC. The genes are TRBV29-1 and TRBJ2-1, with D unclear. Germline V gene data show CDR1 as SQVTM and CDR2 as ANQGSEA. The CDR3 length is 13 residues. Trimming removed 0 bases at V and 5 bases at J, with 8 bases between.

The chain links TRBV20-1 to TRBJ2-7; tentatively, D is TRBD1 or TRBD2 (6 bases each). Per germline, CDR1 DFQATT and CDR2 SNEGSKA (reference sequence). The V end was cut by 5 bases, the J end by 0 bases, with 11 bases between. The length of the CDR3 is 13 residues. The CDR3 loop is CSAGGLNSYEQYF. CDR3 DNA: TGCAGTGCTGGGGGGCTAAACTCCTACGAGCAGTACTTC.

In regard to this clonotype: Its ends do not fully match the called genes, so a read error is possible. The V gene is TRBV27, the J gene TRBJ1-6, with TRBD1 matching over 7 bases. CDR3 size: 14 residues. Germline loops: CDR1 MNHEY, CDR2 SMNVEV (reference sequence). The CDR3 DNA is TGTGCCAGCAGTTCGACAGGGAATCATTCACCCCTCGACTTT. Protein product: CASSSTGNHSPLDF.

The table lists this clonotype with many counts. The rearrangement uses TRBV30 and TRBJ1-5; D uncertain. CDR1 is GTSNPN, CDR2 SVGIG, per germline (reference sequence). The CDR3 sequence is 13 residues long. The V end was cut by 1 base, the J end by 1 base, with 5 bases between. The CDR3 here is CAWSEQSNQPQHF. Here the CDR3 DNA reads TGTGCCTGGAGTGAACAGAGCAATCAGCCCCAGCATTTT.

Here the CDR3 reads CASSGRDYTDTQYF. The CDR3, as DNA: TGTGCCAGCAGCGGTCGGGACTACACAGATACGCAGTATTTT. V is TRBV9 and J is TRBJ2-3; 7 bases fit TRBD2. The CDR3 spans 14 residues. Germline loops: CDR1 SGDLS, CDR2 YYNGEE. Trimming took 3 bases from V and 2 from J; bases not matched to a gene: 3.